This T cell receptor (beta chain) was captured in a study of cytomegalovirus exposure and HLA in healthy donors. Study-wide context: Clustering assigned 70% to 90% of the 350 to 400 genotyped donors to the Caucasian-associated ancestry cluster.

As for this clone: Its cognate antigen is unknown.

Study-wide results and limits: The authors considered a cluster of highly shared sequence variants likely to be a sequencing artifact. As a later analysis revealed, most CMV-associated TCR beta chains appeared HLA-restricted. Later, an analysis showed that TCR beta chains associated with HLA were more clonally expanded than others that were equally common.

The PCR used 60 Vbeta and 13 Jbeta primers. Produced via immunoSEQ multiplex PCR; TCRdb's table is partial and in-frame only. The sample consists of 100,000 to 150,000 clones, about two thirds of them appearing once. Sequencing was performed on PBMCs. This TCR was recovered from a man aged 25-45 years in good health and CMV-seronegative.

The chain's CDR3 is CASSPEALAGHKYF. The DNA of the CDR3 is TGTGCCAGCTCACCAGAGGCGCTAGCGGGTCATAAGTACTTC. V and J are TRBV18 and TRBJ2-7; 8 nucleotides agree with TRBD2. From germline, CDR1 is KGHSH and CDR2 LQKENI. This CDR3 region has 14 residues. With V trimmed by 2 bases and J by 11 bases, 11 bases remained unmatched. Together with reference TRBV18 and TRBJ2-7, the CDR3 gives the full variable domain: NAGVMQNPRHLVRRRGQEARLRCSPMKGHSHVYWYRQLPEEGLKFMVYLQKENIIDESGMPKERFSAEFPKEGPSILRIQQVVRGDSAAYFCASSPEALAGHKYFGPGTRLTVT.